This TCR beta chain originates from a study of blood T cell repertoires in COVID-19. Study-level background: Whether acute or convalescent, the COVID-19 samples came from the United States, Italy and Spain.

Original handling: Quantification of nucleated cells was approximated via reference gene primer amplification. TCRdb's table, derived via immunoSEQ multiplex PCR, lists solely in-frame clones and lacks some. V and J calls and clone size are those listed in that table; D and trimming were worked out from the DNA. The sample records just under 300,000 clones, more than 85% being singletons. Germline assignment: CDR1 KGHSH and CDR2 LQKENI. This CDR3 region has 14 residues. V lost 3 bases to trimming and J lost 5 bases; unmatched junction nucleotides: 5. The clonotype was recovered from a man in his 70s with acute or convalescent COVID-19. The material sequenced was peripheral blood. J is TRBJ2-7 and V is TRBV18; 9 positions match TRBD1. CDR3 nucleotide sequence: TGTGCCAGCTCACCGGAAACAGGGGGCAACGAGCAGTACTTC. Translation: CASSPETGGNEQYF.